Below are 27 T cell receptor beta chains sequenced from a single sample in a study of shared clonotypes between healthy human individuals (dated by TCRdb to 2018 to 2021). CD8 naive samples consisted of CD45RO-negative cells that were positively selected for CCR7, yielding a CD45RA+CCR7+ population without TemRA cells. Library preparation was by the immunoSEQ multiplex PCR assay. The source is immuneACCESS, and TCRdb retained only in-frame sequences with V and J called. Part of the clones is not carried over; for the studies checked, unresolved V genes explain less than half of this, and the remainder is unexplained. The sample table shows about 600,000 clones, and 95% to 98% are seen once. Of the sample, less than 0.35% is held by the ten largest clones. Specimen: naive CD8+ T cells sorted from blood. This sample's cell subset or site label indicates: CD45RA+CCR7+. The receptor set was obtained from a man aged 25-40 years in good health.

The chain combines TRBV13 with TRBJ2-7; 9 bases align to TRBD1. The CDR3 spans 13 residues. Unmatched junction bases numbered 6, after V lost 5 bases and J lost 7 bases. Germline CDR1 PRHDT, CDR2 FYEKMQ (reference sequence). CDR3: CASSLGQGPEQYF. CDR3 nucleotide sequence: TGTGCCAGCAGCCTTGGACAGGGGCCTGAGCAGTACTTC.

CDR3 protein: CASSARGDRGLGEQYF. DNA of the CDR3: TGTGCCAGCAGCGCACGGGGAGACAGGGGGCTTGGCGAGCAGTACTTC. This chain connects TRBV7-9 to TRBJ2-7; TRBD1 agrees at 10 bases. V gave up 5 bases and J gave up 6 bases; unmatched junction bases: 13. This CDR3 is built from 16 residues. The V gene's germline CDR1 is SEHNR and CDR2 FQNEAQ (reference sequence).

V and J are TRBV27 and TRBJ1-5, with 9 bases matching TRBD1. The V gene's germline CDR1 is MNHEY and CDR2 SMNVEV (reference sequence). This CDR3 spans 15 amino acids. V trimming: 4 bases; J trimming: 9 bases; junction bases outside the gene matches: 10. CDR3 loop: CASSSTQGARGPQHF. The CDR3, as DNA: TGTGCCAGCAGTTCCACACAGGGGGCCCGGGGGCCCCAGCATTTT.

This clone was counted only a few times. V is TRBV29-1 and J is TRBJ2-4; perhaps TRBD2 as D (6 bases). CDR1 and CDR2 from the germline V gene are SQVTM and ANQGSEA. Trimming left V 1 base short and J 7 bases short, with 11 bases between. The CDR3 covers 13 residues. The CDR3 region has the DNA TGCAGCGTTGAAGCTGATGGGGGGAACATTCAGTACTTC. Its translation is CSVEADGGNIQYF. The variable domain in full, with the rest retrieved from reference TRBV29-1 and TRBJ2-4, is SAVISQKPSRDICQRGTSLTIQCQVDSQVTMMFWYRQQPGQSLTLIATANQGSEATYESGFVIDKFPISRPNLTFSTLTVSNMSPEDSSIYLCSVEADGGNIQYFGAGTRLSVL.

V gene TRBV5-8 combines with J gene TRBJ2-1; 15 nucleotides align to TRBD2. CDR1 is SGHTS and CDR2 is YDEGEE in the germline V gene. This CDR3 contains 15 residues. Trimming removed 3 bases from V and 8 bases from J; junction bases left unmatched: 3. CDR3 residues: CASSSGLAGGDEQFF. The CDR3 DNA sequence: TGTGCCAGCAGCTCCGGACTAGCGGGAGGGGATGAGCAGTTCTTC.

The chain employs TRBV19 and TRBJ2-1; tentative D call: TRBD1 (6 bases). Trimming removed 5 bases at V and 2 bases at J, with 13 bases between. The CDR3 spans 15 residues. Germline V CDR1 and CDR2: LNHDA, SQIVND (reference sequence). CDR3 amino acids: CASSVGQSPYNEQFF. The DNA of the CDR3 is TGTGCCAGTAGTGTTGGACAGTCTCCCTACAATGAGCAGTTCTTC. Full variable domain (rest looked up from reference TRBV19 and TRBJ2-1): DGGITQSPKYLFRKEGQNVTLSCEQNLNHDAMYWYRQDPGQGLRLIYYSQIVNDFQKGDIAEGYSVSREKKESFPLTVTSAQKNPTAFYLCASSVGQSPYNEQFFGPGTRLTVL.

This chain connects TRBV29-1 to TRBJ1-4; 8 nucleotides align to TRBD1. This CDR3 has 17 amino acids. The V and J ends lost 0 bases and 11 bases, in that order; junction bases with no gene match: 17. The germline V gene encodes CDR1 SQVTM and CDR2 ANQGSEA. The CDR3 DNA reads TGCAGCGTTGAAGATAAGACCCTGGCAGGGGGCAAGAAGAAACTGTTTTTT. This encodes CSVEDKTLAGGKKKLFF.

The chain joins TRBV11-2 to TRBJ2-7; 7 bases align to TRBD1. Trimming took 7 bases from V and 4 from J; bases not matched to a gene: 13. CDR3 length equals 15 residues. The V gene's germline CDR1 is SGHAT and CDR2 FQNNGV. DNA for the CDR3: TGTGCCAGCACCACAACCGGGACAGAGAGTTACGAGCAGTACTTC. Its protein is CASTTTGTESYEQYF.

Written as DNA, the CDR3 is TGTGCCAGCAGCCAGAACGGGGGAAACAATGAGCAGTTCTTC. Its protein product is CASSQNGGNNEQFF. The rearrangement links TRBV27 to TRBJ2-1; D is perhaps TRBD2 (6 bases). Trimming shortened V by 6 bases and J by 5 bases, and 14 bases separated the two germline ends. Germline values: CDR1 MNHEY, CDR2 SMNVEV (reference sequence). This CDR3 is built from 14 residues.

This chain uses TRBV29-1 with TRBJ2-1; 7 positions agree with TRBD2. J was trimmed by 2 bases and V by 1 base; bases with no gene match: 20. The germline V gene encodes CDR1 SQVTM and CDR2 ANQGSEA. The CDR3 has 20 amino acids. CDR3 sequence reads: CSVEGGRLADTPFTYNEQFF. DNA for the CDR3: TGCAGCGTTGAAGGGGGTAGGCTAGCGGACACCCCTTTCACCTACAATGAGCAGTTCTTC.

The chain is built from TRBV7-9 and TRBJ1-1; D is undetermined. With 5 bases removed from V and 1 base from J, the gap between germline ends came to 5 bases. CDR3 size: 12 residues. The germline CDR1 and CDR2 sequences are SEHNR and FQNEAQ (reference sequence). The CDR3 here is CASSAPNTEAFF. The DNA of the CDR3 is TGTGCCAGCAGCGCACCGAACACTGAAGCTTTCTTT.

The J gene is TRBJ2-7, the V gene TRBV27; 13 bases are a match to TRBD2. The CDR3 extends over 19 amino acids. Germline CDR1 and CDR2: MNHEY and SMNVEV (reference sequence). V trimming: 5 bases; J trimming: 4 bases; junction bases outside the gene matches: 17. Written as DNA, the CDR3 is TGTGCCAGCAGTCCGACGACTAGCGGGAGGCCTCGGCCGAGATACGAGCAGTACTTC. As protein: CASSPTTSGRPRPRYEQYF.

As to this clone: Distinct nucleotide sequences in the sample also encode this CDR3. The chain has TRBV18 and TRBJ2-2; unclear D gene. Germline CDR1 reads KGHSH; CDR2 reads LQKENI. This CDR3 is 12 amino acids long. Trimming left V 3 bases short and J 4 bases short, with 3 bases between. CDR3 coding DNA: TGTGCCAGCTCACCTACCACCGGGGAGCTGTTTTTT. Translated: CASSPTTGELFF.

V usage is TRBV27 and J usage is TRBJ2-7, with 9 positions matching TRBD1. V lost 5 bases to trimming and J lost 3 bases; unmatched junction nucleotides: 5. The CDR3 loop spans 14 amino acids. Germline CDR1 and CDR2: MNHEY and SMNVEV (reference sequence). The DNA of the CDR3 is TGTGCCAGCAGTGCCGGGACAGGGAACTACGAGCAGTACTTC. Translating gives CASSAGTGNYEQYF.

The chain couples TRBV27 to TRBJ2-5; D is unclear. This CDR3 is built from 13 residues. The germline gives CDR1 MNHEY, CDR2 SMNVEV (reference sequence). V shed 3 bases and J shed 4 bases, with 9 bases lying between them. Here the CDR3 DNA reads TGTGCCAGCAGTTTGCCCGGGTCAGAGACCCAGTACTTC. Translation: CASSLPGSETQYF.

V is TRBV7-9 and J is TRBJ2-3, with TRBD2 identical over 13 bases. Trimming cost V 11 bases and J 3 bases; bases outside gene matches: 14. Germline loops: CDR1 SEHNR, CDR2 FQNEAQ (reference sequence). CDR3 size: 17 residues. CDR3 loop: CAHEQPGTSGITDTQYF. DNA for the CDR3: TGTGCCCACGAACAGCCAGGGACTAGCGGGATTACAGATACGCAGTATTTT.

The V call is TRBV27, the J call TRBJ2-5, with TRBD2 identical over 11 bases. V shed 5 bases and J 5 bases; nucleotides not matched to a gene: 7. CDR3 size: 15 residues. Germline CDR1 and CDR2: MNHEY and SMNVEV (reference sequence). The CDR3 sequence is CASSPLTSGMETQYF. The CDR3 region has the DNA TGTGCCAGCAGTCCCTTGACTAGCGGGATGGAGACCCAGTACTTC.

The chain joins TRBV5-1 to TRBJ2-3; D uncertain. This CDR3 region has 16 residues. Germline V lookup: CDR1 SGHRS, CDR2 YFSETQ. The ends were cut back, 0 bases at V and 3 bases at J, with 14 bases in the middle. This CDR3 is CASSLEKGIRTDTQYF. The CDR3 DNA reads TGCGCCAGCAGCTTGGAAAAAGGTATTAGGACAGATACGCAGTATTTT.

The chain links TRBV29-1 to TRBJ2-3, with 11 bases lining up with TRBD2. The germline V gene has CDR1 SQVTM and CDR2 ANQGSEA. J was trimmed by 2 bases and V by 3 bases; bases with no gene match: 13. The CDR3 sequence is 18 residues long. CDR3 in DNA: TGCAGCGTTGATTCTGTAGCGGGAGGGCCACTGCCCACAGATACGCAGTATTTT. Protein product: CSVDSVAGGPLPTDTQYF.

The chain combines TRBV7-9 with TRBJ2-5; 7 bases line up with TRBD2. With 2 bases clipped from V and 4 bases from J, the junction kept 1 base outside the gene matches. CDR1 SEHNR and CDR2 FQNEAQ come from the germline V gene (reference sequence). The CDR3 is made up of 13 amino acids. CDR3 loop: CASSLRGGETQYF. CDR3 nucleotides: TGTGCCAGCAGCTTACGCGGGGGAGAGACCCAGTACTTC.

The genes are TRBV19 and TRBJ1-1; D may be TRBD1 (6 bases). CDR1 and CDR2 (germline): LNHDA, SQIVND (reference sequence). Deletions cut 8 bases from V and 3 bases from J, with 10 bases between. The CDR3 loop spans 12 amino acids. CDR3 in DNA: TGTGCCAGTCGGGGACAATACACTGAAGCTTTCTTT. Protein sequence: CASRGQYTEAFF.

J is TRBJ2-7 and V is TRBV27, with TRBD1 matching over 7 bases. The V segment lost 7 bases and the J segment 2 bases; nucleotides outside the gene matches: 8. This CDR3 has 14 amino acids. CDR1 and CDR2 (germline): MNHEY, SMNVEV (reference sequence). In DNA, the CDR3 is TGTGCCAGCAAGAAGGGGGCAAGGGCCTACGAGCAGTACTTC. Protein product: CASKKGARAYEQYF.

As DNA, the CDR3 is TGTGCCAGCAGCGCCGAACAGGGGGCAGGCGAGCAGTACTTC. It yields the protein CASSAEQGAGEQYF. The chain joins TRBV13 to TRBJ2-7; 9 bases map to TRBD1. J gave up 6 bases and V 5 bases, and 8 bases lay outside the gene matches. Germline V gene lookup returns CDR1 PRHDT and CDR2 FYEKMQ (reference sequence). The CDR3 is made up of 14 amino acids. The full variable domain, its missing parts supplied by reference TRBV13 and TRBJ2-7, is AAGVIQSPRHLIKEKRETATLKCYPIPRHDTVYWYQQGPGQDPQFLISFYEKMQSDKGSIPDRFSAQQFSDYHSELNMSSLELGDSALYFCASSAEQGAGEQYFGPGTRLTVT.

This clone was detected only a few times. CDR3 region: CASSYTSTDTQYF. DNA for the CDR3: TGTGCCAGCAGTTACACTAGCACAGATACGCAGTATTTT. The chain joins TRBV6-5 to TRBJ2-3; D is ambiguous. The CDR3 is made up of 13 amino acids. Germline-derived CDR1 and CDR2 are MNHEY and SVGAGI. With 2 bases removed from V and 0 bases from J, the gap between germline ends came to 3 bases.

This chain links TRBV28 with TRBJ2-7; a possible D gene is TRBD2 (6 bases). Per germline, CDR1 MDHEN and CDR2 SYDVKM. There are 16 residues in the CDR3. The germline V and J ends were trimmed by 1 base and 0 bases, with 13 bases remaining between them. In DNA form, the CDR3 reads TGTGCCAGCAGTTTATCAACCCGGGAGCCCTCCTACGAGCAGTACTTC. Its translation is CASSLSTREPSYEQYF. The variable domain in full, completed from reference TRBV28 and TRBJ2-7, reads DVKVTQSSRYLVKRTGEKVFLECVQDMDHENMFWYRQDPGLGLRLIYFSYDVKMKEKGDIPEGYSVSREKKERFSLILESASTNQTSMYLCASSLSTREPSYEQYFGPGTRLTVT.

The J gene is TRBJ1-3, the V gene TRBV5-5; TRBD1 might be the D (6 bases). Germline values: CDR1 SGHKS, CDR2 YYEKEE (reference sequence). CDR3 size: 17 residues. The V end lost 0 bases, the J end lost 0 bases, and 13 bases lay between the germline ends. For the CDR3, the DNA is TGTGCCAGCAGCTTGGGGGACATCCAACGCTCTGGAAACACCATATATTTT. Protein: CASSLGDIQRSGNTIYF.

CDR3 residues: CASTFRDSGNTIYF. The CDR3 bases are TGTGCCAGCACGTTCCGAGACTCTGGAAACACCATATATTTT. The chain is built from TRBV28 and TRBJ1-3; D uncertain. V lost 7 bases to trimming and J lost 0 bases, with 10 bases between them. The CDR3 covers 14 residues. Germline CDR1 and CDR2: MDHEN and SYDVKM. The whole variable domain, remainder taken from reference TRBV28 and TRBJ1-3, is DVKVTQSSRYLVKRTGEKVFLECVQDMDHENMFWYRQDPGLGLRLIYFSYDVKMKEKGDIPEGYSVSREKKERFSLILESASTNQTSMYLCASTFRDSGNTIYFGEGSWLTVV.